These 28 T cell receptor beta chains were all obtained from the same sample, sequenced in a study of T cell responses to AZD1222 COVID-19 vaccine. Only in-frame clones appear in the TCRdb table, and some are missing; sequencing was by immunoSEQ multiplex PCR. The sample carries roughly 120,000 clones, roughly 88% recorded once. Sample: peripheral blood, taken on day 0 of AZD1222 vaccination. The receptor set was obtained from an adult in good health.

This chain uses TRBV5-6 with TRBJ2-7; the D gene is possibly TRBD1 (6 bases). V shed 2 bases and J shed 6 bases, with 9 bases lying between them. Germline lookup yields CDR1 SGHDT and CDR2 YYEEEE. This CDR3 has 12 amino acids. CDR3 sequence reads: CASSLTGTEQYF. CDR3 coding DNA: TGTGCCAGCAGCTTAACAGGGACCGAGCAGTACTTC.

The chain couples TRBV11-2 to TRBJ2-1, with D unclear. The germline CDR1 and CDR2 sequences are SGHAT and FQNNGV. V dropped 3 bases and J dropped 5 bases, with 8 bases sitting between them. This CDR3 is 13 amino acids long. The CDR3 DNA is TGTGCCAGCAGCTTTCTTAGAGACAATGAGCAGTTCTTC. This translates into CASSFLRDNEQFF.

The J gene is TRBJ2-3, the V gene TRBV5-1, with 8 bases matching TRBD1. Germline V gene sequence: CDR1 SGHRS, CDR2 YFSETQ. CDR3 length equals 16 residues. J gave up 1 base and V 4 bases, and 8 bases lay outside the gene matches. The CDR3 protein is CASSQNPQGGTDTQYF. The CDR3 nucleotides are TGCGCCAGCAGCCAGAACCCACAGGGGGGCACAGATACGCAGTATTTT.

The chain recombines TRBV6-2 or TRBV6-3 with TRBJ1-2, with 8 bases identical to TRBD1. The CDR3 is 15 amino acids. Trimming cost V 2 bases and J 4 bases; bases outside gene matches: 6. Germline CDR1 MNHEY, CDR2 SVGEGT. CDR3 protein: CASSYTGTGGYGYTF. In nucleotides, the CDR3 is TGTGCCAGCAGTTACACCGGGACAGGCGGCTATGGCTACACCTTC.

The chain recombines TRBV10-1 with TRBJ1-5, with D unclear. This CDR3 has 13 residues. Germline lookup yields CDR1 WNHNN and CDR2 SYGVQD (reference sequence). V was shortened by 4 bases and J by 4 bases, with 8 bases between the two germline ends. The CDR3 sequence is CASSGGLNQPQHF. The CDR3 region has the DNA TGCGCCAGCAGTGGAGGGTTGAATCAGCCCCAGCATTTT.

This clone was recorded a few times. The chain links TRBV6-5 to TRBJ2-7; 8 bases map to TRBD1. The CDR3 contains 15 residues. V was pared by 6 bases and J by 0 bases, with 7 bases of the junction left unmatched. Looked up from germline, CDR1 is MNHEY and CDR2 is SVGAGI. CDR3 nucleotide sequence: TGTGCCAGCAGACGGAGCGGACAGGGCTCCTACGAGCAGTACTTC. Translation gives CASRRSGQGSYEQYF.

This chain connects TRBV6-1 to TRBJ1-3, with D perhaps matching TRBD1 (5 bases). V dropped 2 bases and J dropped 0 bases, with 17 bases sitting between them. Germline V gene sequence: CDR1 MNHNS, CDR2 SASEGT. CDR3 length: 18 amino acids. CDR3 nucleotide sequence: TGTGCCAGCAGTGAAAGTGCGTTCAGGGTAACCTCTGGAAACACCATATATTTT. Its translation: CASSESAFRVTSGNTIYF.

This clone was seen a single time. This chain connects TRBV18 to TRBJ2-7; 9 bases align to TRBD1. CDR1 and CDR2 from the germline V gene are KGHSH and LQKENI. The CDR3 contains 14 residues. J was trimmed by 4 bases and V by 3 bases; bases with no gene match: 4. In DNA form, the CDR3 reads TGTGCCAGCTCACCCCGACAGGGGGTATACGAGCAGTACTTC. This sequence encodes CASSPRQGVYEQYF.

The rearrangement uses TRBV29-1 and TRBJ2-6, with D tentatively TRBD2 (6 bases). V lost 3 bases and J lost 0, with 9 bases in between. CDR3 length equals 15 residues. Germline V gene lookup returns CDR1 SQVTM and CDR2 ANQGSEA. CDR3 bases: TGCAGCGTTGATGGGGGGAACTCTGGGGCCAACGTCCTGACTTTC. Translating it yields CSVDGGNSGANVLTF. The whole variable domain, remainder taken from reference TRBV29-1 and TRBJ2-6, is SAVISQKPSRDICQRGTSLTIQCQVDSQVTMMFWYRQQPGQSLTLIATANQGSEATYESGFVIDKFPISRPNLTFSTLTVSNMSPEDSSIYLCSVDGGNSGANVLTFGAGSRLTVL.

V usage is TRBV7-3 and J usage is TRBJ1-1; tentatively, D is TRBD1 (5 bases). From germline, CDR1 is SGHTA and CDR2 FQGTGA. Between the trimmed V and J ends, which lost 0 bases and 3 bases, there was a span of 8 bases. This CDR3 spans 14 amino acids. CDR3 protein: CASSLTGAYTEAFF. The CDR3 nucleotides are TGTGCCAGCAGCTTAACAGGGGCCTACACTGAAGCTTTCTTT.

This rearrangement joins TRBV27 to TRBJ2-1; D is uncertain. The CDR3 has 12 residues. Trimming shortened V by 7 bases and J by 3 bases, and 7 bases separated the two germline ends. From germline, CDR1 is MNHEY and CDR2 SMNVEV (reference sequence). This chain's CDR3 is CASTSGYNEQFF. As DNA, the CDR3 is TGTGCCAGCACCTCTGGCTACAATGAGCAGTTCTTC.

The rearrangement uses TRBV6-5 and TRBJ1-6; 8 bases agree with TRBD1. CDR3 size: 13 residues. The V gene's germline CDR1 is MNHEY and CDR2 SVGAGI. V lost 8 bases, J lost 7 bases, and 4 bases stayed unmatched. CDR3 sequence reads: CASDRGYNSPLHF. CDR3 coding DNA: TGTGCCAGCGACAGGGGTTACAATTCACCCCTCCACTTT.

This chain connects TRBV7-2 to TRBJ2-1; no firm D call. The CDR3 loop spans 14 amino acids. V dropped 4 bases and J dropped 6 bases, with 13 bases sitting between them. The germline CDR1 and CDR2 sequences are SGHTA and FQGNSA. CDR3 sequence reads: CASSSRGTFNEQFF. Here the CDR3 DNA reads TGTGCCAGCAGCTCCCGTGGCACTTTCAATGAGCAGTTCTTC.

This clone appeared a few times. The chain recombines TRBV10-3 with TRBJ2-3; D remains unclear. The CDR3 spans 11 residues. Trimming stripped 11 bases from V and 6 bases from J, with 12 bases between. Germline loops: CDR1 ENHRY, CDR2 SYGVKD. The CDR3 region has the DNA TGTGCCGTAGGTCCCGGCGATACGCAGTATTTT. It yields the protein CAVGPGDTQYF.

The chain is built from TRBV10-3 and TRBJ1-5, with TRBD1 as a possible D gene (5 bases). The CDR3 contains 19 residues. Trimming left V 0 bases short and J 5 bases short, with 23 bases between. Germline CDR1 is ENHRY and CDR2 is SYGVKD. This CDR3 is CAISESMVGGEFGHQPQHF. CDR3 coding DNA: TGTGCCATCAGTGAGTCGATGGTTGGGGGTGAATTTGGGCATCAGCCCCAGCATTTT.

The chain combines TRBV6-1 with TRBJ2-3; D uncertain. The CDR3 totals 15 residues. V was pared by 1 base and J by 2 bases, with 10 bases between. The germline gives CDR1 MNHNS, CDR2 SASEGT. The CDR3 DNA reads as TGTGCCAGCAGTGAAGGTCCGCCAGACACAGATACGCAGTATTTT. It encodes CASSEGPPDTDTQYF.

The rearrangement uses TRBV29-1 and TRBJ2-7; 9 positions match TRBD1. Germline CDR1 reads SQVTM; CDR2 reads ANQGSEA. The junction had 8 bases not matched to a gene; V was cut back by 4 bases and J by 4 bases. This CDR3 has 14 residues. CDR3 amino acids: CSVGRDRALYEQYF. CDR3 sequence (DNA): TGCAGCGTTGGAAGGGACAGGGCCTTATACGAGCAGTACTTC.

This chain links TRBV19 with TRBJ2-1; 9 bases agree with TRBD2. This CDR3 is built from 15 residues. The junction had 0 bases not matched to a gene; V was cut back by 1 base and J by 2 bases. The germline CDR1 and CDR2 sequences are LNHDA and SQIVND (reference sequence). The CDR3 reads CASSIVAGAYNEQFF. The CDR3 bases are TGTGCCAGTAGTATAGTAGCGGGGGCCTACAATGAGCAGTTCTTC.

Comment on this clone: The same CDR3 is also encoded by other DNA sequences in this sample. The chain's CDR3 is CASSLSRPDTQYF. DNA for the CDR3: TGTGCCAGCAGTTTATCGAGACCAGATACGCAGTATTTT. The rearrangement joins TRBV27 to TRBJ2-3; no firm D call. The CDR3 runs to 13 residues. The V gene's germline CDR1 is MNHEY and CDR2 SMNVEV (reference sequence). Trimming cost V 0 bases and J 4 bases, with 5 bases left between them.

This clone was detected a few times. CDR3 sequence (DNA): TGTGCCAGCAGCTCGTCCTCGACAGGGTTGAACTATGGCTACACCTTC. Encoded protein: CASSSSSTGLNYGYTF. The V call is TRBV7-2, the J call TRBJ1-2; 7 positions match TRBD1. The CDR3 length is 16 residues. V was pared by 4 bases and J by 2 bases, with 10 bases of the junction left unmatched. CDR1 SGHTA and CDR2 FQGNSA come from the germline V gene.

The chain is built from TRBV19 and TRBJ1-1, with 7 positions matching TRBD1. V lost 6 bases, J lost 1 base, and 5 bases stayed unmatched. The V gene's germline CDR1 is LNHDA and CDR2 SQIVND (reference sequence). CDR3 length equals 14 residues. CDR3 sequence reads: CASRSGQTNTEAFF. The CDR3 region has the DNA TGTGCCAGTAGATCGGGACAGACGAACACTGAAGCTTTCTTT.

V and J are TRBV5-6 and TRBJ2-1; D is undetermined. Germline CDR1 reads SGHDT; CDR2 reads YYEEEE. V lost 2 bases and J lost 8, with 14 bases in between. The CDR3 runs 14 residues. CDR3 nucleotides: TGTGCCAGCAGCTTCCCTTCAAGACGGGATGAGCAGTTCTTC. It encodes CASSFPSRRDEQFF.

J is TRBJ2-1 and V is TRBV19; 7 bases map to TRBD1. Germline loops: CDR1 LNHDA, CDR2 SQIVND (reference sequence). With 11 bases clipped from V and 0 bases from J, the junction kept 7 bases outside the gene matches. This CDR3 region has 14 residues. The CDR3 DNA reads as TGTGCCTGTTTGACAGGGAGCTCCTACAATGAGCAGTTCTTC. Translation: CACLTGSSYNEQFF.

The chain has TRBV29-1 and TRBJ1-1; possibly TRBD1 for D (5 bases). The V end was cut by 4 bases, the J end by 7 bases, with 13 bases between. The CDR3 extends over 12 amino acids. Germline CDR1 SQVTM, CDR2 ANQGSEA. Here the CDR3 DNA reads TGCAGCGTTGGGTACCTTGGGGGTGAAGCTTTCTTT. This translates into CSVGYLGGEAFF.

The chain uses TRBV7-9 and TRBJ2-7; D possibly matches TRBD1 or TRBD2 (6 bases each). Germline assignment: CDR1 SEHNR and CDR2 FQNEAQ (reference sequence). The CDR3 extends over 16 amino acids. The V end was cut by 5 bases, the J end by 7 bases, with 24 bases between. Here the CDR3 DNA reads TGTGCCAGCAGCCAAGTTAGGTGGGGGCGAGGAGGGGAGCAGTACTTC. Translated, it gives CASSQVRWGRGGEQYF.

This clone came up once. One junction end disagrees with the germline gene, perhaps due to a read error. The gene calls are TRBV5-6 and TRBJ2-1, with 11 bases lining up with TRBD1. The length of the CDR3 is 17 residues. Germline-derived CDR1 and CDR2 are SGHDT and YYEEEE. The CDR3 region is CASRTGTGGSPYDEQFF. In DNA, the CDR3 is TGTGCCAGCAGAACCGGGACAGGGGGTTCTCCCTACGATGAGCAGTTCTTC.

CDR3: CASSMTGLNYGYTF. In DNA form, the CDR3 reads TGTGCCAGTAGTATGACAGGGCTTAACTATGGCTACACCTTC. The chain has TRBV19 and TRBJ1-2; 7 bases match TRBD1. This CDR3 comprises 14 residues. Germline CDR1 reads LNHDA; CDR2 reads SQIVND (reference sequence). Unmatched junction bases numbered 2, after V lost 3 bases and J lost 1 base.

This clone has just one count. The chain employs TRBV6-2 or TRBV6-3 and TRBJ1-2; the D gene is possibly TRBD1 (6 bases). With 6 bases removed from V and 2 bases from J, the gap between germline ends came to 19 bases. Germline V lookup: CDR1 MNHEY, CDR2 SVGEGT. The CDR3 length is 16 residues. The CDR3 coding sequence is TGTGCCAGCAGCCAATGGTCGGGGGGCGCAAACTATGGCTACACCTTC. It yields the protein CASSQWSGGANYGYTF.